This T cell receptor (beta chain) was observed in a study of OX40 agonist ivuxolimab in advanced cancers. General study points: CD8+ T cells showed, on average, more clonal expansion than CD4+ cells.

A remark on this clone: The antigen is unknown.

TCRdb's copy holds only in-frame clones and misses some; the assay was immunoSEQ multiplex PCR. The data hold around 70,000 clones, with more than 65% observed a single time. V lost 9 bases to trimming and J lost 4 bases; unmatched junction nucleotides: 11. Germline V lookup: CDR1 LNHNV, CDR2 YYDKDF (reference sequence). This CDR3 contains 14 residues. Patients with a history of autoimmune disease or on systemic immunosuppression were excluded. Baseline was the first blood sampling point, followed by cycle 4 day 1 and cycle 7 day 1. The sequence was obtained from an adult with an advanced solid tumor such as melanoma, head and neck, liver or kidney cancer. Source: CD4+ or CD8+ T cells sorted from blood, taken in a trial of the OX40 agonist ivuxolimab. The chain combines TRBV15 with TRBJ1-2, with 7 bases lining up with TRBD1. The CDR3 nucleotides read TGTGCCACTGGGATGACAGGGAATCGCTATGGCTACACCTTC. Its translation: CATGMTGNRYGYTF.